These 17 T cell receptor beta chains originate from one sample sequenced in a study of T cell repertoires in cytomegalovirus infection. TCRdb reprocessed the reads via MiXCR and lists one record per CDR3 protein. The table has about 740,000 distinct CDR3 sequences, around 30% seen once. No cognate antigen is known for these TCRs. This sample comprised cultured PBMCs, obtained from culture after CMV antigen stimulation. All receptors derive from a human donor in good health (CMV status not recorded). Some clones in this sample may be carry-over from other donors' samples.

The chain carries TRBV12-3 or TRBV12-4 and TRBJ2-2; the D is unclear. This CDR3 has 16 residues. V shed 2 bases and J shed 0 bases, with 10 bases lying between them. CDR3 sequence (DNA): TGTGCCAGCAGTTTACGGGCAGGTGCGAACACCGGGGAGCTGTTTTTT. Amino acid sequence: CASSLRAGANTGELFF.

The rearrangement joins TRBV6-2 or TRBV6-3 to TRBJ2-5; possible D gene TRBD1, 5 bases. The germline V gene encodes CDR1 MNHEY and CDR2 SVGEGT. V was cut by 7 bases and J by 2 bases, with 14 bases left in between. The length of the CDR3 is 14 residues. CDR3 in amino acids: CASIRDSQQETQYF. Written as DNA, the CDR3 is TGTGCCAGCATCAGAGACAGTCAGCAAGAGACCCAGTACTTC.

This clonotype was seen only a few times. The CDR3 here is CASRESYEQYF. The DNA for the CDR3 is TGTGCCAGCAGGGAGTCCTACGAGCAGTACTTC. The V call is TRBV2, the J call TRBJ2-7; D unclear. The CDR3 consists of 11 residues. The V end was cut by 6 bases, the J end by 1 base, with 4 bases between. Germline CDR1 is SNHLY and CDR2 is FYNNEI.

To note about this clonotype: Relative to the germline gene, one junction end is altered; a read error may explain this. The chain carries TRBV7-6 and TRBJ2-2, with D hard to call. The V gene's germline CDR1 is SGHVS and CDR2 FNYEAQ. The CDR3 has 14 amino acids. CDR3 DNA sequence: TGTGCCAGCAGGTTAGGGACGAACACCGGGGAGCTGTTTTTT. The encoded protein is CASRLGTNTGELFF.

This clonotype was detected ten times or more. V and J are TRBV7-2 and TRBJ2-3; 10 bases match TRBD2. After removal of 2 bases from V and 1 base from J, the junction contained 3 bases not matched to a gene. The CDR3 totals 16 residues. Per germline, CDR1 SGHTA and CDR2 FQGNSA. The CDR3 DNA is TGTGCCAGCAGCTTACTAGGACTAGCGGGCACAGATACGCAGTATTTT. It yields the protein CASSLLGLAGTDTQYF. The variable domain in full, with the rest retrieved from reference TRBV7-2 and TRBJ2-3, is GAGVSQSPSNKVTEKGKDVELRCDPISGHTALYWYRQSLGQGLEFLIYFQGNSAPDKSGLPSDRFSAERTGGSVSTLTIQRTQQEDSAVYLCASSLLGLAGTDTQYFGPGTRLTVL.

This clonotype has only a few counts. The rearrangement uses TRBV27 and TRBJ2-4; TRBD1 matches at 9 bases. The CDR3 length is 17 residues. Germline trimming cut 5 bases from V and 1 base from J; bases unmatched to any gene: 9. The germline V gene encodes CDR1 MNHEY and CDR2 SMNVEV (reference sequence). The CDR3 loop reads CASSGYRGQGAKNIQYF. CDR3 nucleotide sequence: TGTGCCAGCAGTGGATACAGGGGGCAGGGGGCCAAAAACATTCAGTACTTC.

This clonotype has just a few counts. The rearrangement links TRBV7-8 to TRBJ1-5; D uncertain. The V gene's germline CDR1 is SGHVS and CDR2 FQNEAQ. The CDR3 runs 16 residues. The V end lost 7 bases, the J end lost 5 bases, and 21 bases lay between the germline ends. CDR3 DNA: TGTGCCAGCATCTCCCTACAAGGACGGAATTATCAGCCCCAGCATTTT. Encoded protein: CASISLQGRNYQPQHF. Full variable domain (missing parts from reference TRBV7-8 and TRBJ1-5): GAGVSQSPRYKVAKRGQDVALRCDPISGHVSLFWYQQALGQGPEFLTYFQNEAQLDKSGLPSDRFFAERPEGSVSTLKIQRTQQEDSAVYLCASISLQGRNYQPQHFGDGTRLSIL.

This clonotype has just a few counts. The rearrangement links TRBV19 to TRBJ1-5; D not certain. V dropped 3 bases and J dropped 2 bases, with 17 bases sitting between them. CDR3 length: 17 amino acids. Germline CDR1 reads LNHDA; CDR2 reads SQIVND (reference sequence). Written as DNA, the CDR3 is TGTGCCAGTAGTATCTCCAACGTGGGTCGGGGCAATCAGCCCCAGCATTTT. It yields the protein CASSISNVGRGNQPQHF.

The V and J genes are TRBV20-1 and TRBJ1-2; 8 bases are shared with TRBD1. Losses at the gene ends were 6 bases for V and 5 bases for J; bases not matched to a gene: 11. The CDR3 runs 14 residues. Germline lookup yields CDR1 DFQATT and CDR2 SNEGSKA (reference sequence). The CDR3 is CSAPVGTGFYGYTF. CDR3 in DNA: TGCAGTGCGCCCGTGGGGACAGGCTTTTATGGCTACACCTTC.

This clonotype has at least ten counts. DNA for the CDR3: TGTGCCAGCAGTACCGGGGTTAGGGACTACGAGCAGTACTTC. This translates into CASSTGVRDYEQYF. V usage is TRBV7-9 and J usage is TRBJ2-7, with D possibly matching TRBD2 (5 bases). Germline V gene data show CDR1 as SEHNR and CDR2 as FQNEAQ (reference sequence). The CDR3 covers 14 residues. Trimming cost V 6 bases and J 3 bases, with 15 bases left between them.

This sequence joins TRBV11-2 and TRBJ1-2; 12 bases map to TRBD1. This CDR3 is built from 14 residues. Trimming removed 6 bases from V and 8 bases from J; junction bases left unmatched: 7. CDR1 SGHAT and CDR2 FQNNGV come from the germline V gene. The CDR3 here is CASRTGQGAWGYTF. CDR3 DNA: TGTGCCAGCAGAACGGGACAGGGGGCTTGGGGCTACACCTTC.

CDR3 nucleotides: TGTGCCAGTAGTCGCCTCGGGACAGCCTACAATGAGCAGTTCTTC. As protein: CASSRLGTAYNEQFF. The chain has TRBV19 and TRBJ2-1, with TRBD1 matching over 7 bases. Germline lookup yields CDR1 LNHDA and CDR2 SQIVND (reference sequence). The CDR3 length is 15 residues. V lost 5 bases and J lost 2; bases outside the gene matches: 6.

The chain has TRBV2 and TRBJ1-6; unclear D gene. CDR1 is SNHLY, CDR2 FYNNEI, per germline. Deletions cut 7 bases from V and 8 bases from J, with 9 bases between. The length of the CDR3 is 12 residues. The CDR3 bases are TGTGCCAGCAAGGAGGTCTATTCACCCCTCCACTTT. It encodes CASKEVYSPLHF.

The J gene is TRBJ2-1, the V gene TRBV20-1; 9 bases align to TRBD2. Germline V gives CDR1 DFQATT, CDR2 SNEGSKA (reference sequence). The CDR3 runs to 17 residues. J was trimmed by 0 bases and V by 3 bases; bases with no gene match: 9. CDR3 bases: TGCAGTGCTAGTGGGCTAGCGGGGTCGAGCTCCTACAATGAGCAGTTCTTC. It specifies CSASGLAGSSSYNEQFF.

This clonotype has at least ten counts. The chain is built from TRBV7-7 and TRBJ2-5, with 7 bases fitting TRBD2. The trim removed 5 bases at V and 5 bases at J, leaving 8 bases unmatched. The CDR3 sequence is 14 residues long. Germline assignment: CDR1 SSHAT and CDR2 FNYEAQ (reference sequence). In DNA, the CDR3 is TGTGCCAGCAGCGGATCCCTAGCGGATGAGACCCAGTACTTC. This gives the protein CASSGSLADETQYF.

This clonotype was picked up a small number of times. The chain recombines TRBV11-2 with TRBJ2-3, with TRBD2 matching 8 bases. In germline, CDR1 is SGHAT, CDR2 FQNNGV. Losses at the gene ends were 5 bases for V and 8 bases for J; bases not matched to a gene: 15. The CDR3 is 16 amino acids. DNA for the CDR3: TGTGCCAGCAGCCTAGGACGGCCGGGACTAGGAAGTACGCAGTATTTT. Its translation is CASSLGRPGLGSTQYF.

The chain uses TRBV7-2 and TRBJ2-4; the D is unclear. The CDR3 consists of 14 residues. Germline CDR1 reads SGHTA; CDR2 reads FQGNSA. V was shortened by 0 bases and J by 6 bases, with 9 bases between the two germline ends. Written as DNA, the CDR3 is TGTGCCAGCAGCTTAGCGCGTCAGAGAAACATTCAGTACTTC. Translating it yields CASSLARQRNIQYF.